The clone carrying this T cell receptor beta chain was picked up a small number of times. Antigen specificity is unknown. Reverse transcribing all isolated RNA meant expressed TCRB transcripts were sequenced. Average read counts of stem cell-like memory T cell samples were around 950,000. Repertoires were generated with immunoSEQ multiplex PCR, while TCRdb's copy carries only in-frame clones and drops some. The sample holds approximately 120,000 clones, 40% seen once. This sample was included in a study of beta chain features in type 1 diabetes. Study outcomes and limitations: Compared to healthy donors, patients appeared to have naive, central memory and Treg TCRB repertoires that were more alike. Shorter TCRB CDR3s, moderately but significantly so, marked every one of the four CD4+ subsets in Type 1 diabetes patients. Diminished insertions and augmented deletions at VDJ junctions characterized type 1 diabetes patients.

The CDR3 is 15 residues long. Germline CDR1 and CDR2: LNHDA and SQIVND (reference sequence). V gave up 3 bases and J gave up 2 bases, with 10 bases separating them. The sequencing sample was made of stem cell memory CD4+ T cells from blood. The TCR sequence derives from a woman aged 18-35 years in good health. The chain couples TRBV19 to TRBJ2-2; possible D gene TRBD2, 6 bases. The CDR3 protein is CASSMREANTGELFF. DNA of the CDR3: TGTGCCAGTAGTATGAGGGAGGCTAACACCGGGGAGCTGTTTTTT.